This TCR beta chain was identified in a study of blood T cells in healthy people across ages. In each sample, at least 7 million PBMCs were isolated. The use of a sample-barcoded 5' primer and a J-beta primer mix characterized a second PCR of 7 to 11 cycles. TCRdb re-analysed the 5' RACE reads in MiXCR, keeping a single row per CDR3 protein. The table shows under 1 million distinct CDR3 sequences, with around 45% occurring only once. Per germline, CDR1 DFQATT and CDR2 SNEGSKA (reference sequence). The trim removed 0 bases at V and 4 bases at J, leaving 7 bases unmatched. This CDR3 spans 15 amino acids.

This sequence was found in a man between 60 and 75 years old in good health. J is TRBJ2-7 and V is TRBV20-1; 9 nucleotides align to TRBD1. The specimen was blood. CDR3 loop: CSARDVGQGVYEQYF. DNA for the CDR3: TGCAGTGCTAGAGATGTGGGACAGGGAGTTTACGAGCAGTACTTC.